This T cell receptor (beta chain) was found in a study of T cells in Graves' hyperthyroidism and ophthalmopathy. Study results and caveats: Most thyroid clonotypes with frequency above 0.001 were detected in blood.

CDR3 length: 13 residues. Looked up from germline, CDR1 is MNHEY and CDR2 is SMNVEV (reference sequence). Trimming shortened V by 4 bases and J by 10 bases, and 14 bases separated the two germline ends. Amplification yielded TCR beta CDR3 regions, with RNA transcripts as the source. The HTBI primer set served for first-round RT-PCR of the TCR CDR3. TCRdb reanalysed the multiplex PCR reads using MiXCR and keeps one entry per CDR3 protein. The sample shows a few hundred thousand distinct CDR3 sequences, less than 25% of them seen only once. This clonotype was detected many times. Its cognate antigen is unknown.

The sequencing input was blood. This TCR came from a man younger than 35 with Graves' hyperthyroidism. The V call is TRBV27, the J call TRBJ2-4; no reliable D call. The CDR3 DNA follows: TGTGCCAGCAGTTCGTTGGGGAATGCTATTCAGTACTTC. This translates into CASSSLGNAIQYF.